Detailed here is one T cell receptor (beta chain). The entry originates in a study of blood T cell repertoires in COVID-19. Study overall: From T cells, B-cell-depleted T cells, or PBMCs came the material, which was cDNA or gDNA.

Authors' methods: How many nucleated cells were present was estimated from reference gene primer amplification. Produced via immunoSEQ multiplex PCR; TCRdb's table is partial and in-frame only. Clone size and V and J calls were adopted from that table, with D and trimming inferred from the DNA. The sample carries 150,000 or so clones, around 80% recorded once. Germline CDR1 is MNHEY and CDR2 is SVGAGI. The CDR3 is made up of 15 amino acids. Trimming at V came to 7 bases and at J to 8 bases, leaving 11 bases not matched to a gene. The sequencing input was peripheral blood. The sequence derives from a human donor with acute or convalescent COVID-19. The donor label of this sample is uncertain. The chain combines TRBV6-5 with TRBJ1-2, with 12 bases fitting TRBD1. CDR3 amino acids: CASTKRGTGGFGYTF. CDR3 DNA sequence: TGTGCCAGCACCAAACGCGGGACAGGGGGCTTCGGCTACACCTTC.